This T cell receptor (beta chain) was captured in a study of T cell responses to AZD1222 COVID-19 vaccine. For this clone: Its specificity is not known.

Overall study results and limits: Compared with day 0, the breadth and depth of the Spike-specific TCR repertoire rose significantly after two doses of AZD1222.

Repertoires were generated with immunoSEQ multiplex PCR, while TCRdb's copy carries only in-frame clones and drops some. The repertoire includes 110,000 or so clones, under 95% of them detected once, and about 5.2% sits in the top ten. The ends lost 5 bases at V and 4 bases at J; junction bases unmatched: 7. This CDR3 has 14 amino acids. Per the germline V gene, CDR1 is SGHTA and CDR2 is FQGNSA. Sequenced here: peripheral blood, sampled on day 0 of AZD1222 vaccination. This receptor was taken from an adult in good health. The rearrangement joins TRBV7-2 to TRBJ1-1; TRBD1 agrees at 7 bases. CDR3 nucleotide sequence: TGTGCCAGCAGCCCCTACAGGGGCGGCACTGAAGCTTTCTTT. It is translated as CASSPYRGGTEAFF.